These 29 T cell receptor beta chains came from one sample sequenced in a study of T cells in Graves' hyperthyroidism and ophthalmopathy. Template material for amplifying TCR beta CDR3 regions consisted of RNA transcripts. HTBI primers were used for first-round RT-PCR of the TCR CDR3. In TCRdb, the multiplex PCR reads were re-called with MiXCR into one record per CDR3 protein. The sample carries hundreds of thousands of distinct CDR3 sequences, 35% to 45% recorded once. Input material: blood. All receptors derive from a man younger than 35 with Graves' hyperthyroidism.

J is TRBJ1-1 and V is TRBV5-8; unclear D gene. The CDR3 loop spans 15 amino acids. Trimming left V 0 bases short and J 2 bases short, with 11 bases between. The V gene's germline CDR1 is SGHTS and CDR2 YDEGEE. The CDR3 is CASSLVGSYNTEAFF. The CDR3, as DNA: TGTGCCAGCAGCTTGGTTGGAAGCTACAACACTGAAGCTTTCTTT.

The J gene is TRBJ2-7, the V gene TRBV7-3; D unresolved. There are 13 residues in the CDR3. Looked up from germline, CDR1 is SGHTA and CDR2 is FQGTGA. Trimming took off 0 bases at V and 6 bases at J, with 9 bases between the two ends. This CDR3 is CASSLTGRAEQYF. The CDR3 DNA is TGTGCCAGCAGCTTAACAGGGCGAGCCGAGCAGTACTTC.

This clonotype was counted ten times or more. The V and J genes are TRBV19 and TRBJ1-1; 7 bases are a match to TRBD1. The CDR3 loop spans 15 amino acids. With V trimmed by 5 bases and J by 1 base, 7 bases remained unmatched. CDR1 and CDR2 (germline): LNHDA, SQIVND (reference sequence). CDR3 region: CASSPDRAANTEAFF. The CDR3, as DNA: TGTGCCAGTAGTCCAGACAGGGCCGCGAACACTGAAGCTTTCTTT.

A single count supports this clonotype. V gene TRBV12-3 or TRBV12-4 combines with J gene TRBJ1-5, with a possible D match to TRBD1 (5 bases). V lost 3 bases and J 9 bases, leaving 12 bases between the germline ends. There are 13 residues in the CDR3. The CDR3 nucleotides are TGTGCCAGCAGTTTTTCAGGGTATCCGCCCCAGCATTTT. The encoded protein is CASSFSGYPPQHF.

This clonotype has a count of ten or more. CDR3 sequence reads: CATSIFPTEGATYEQYF. CDR3 sequence (DNA): TGTGCCACCAGTATATTCCCGACAGAGGGGGCAACCTACGAGCAGTACTTC. The rearrangement uses TRBV15 and TRBJ2-7, with 7 bases matching TRBD1. The ends lost 6 bases at V and 2 bases at J; junction bases unmatched: 16. The CDR3 runs 17 residues. Germline V gene lookup returns CDR1 LNHNV and CDR2 YYDKDF (reference sequence).

This chain links TRBV5-1 with TRBJ1-1; D is uncertain. Germline lookup yields CDR1 SGHRS and CDR2 YFSETQ. This CDR3 has 16 residues. V shed 0 bases and J shed 4 bases, with 16 bases lying between them. CDR3 in amino acids: CASSLGDREVITEAFF. Here the CDR3 DNA reads TGCGCCAGCAGCTTGGGCGATAGGGAGGTGATCACTGAAGCTTTCTTT. Looking up the rest from reference TRBV5-1 and TRBJ1-1 gives the full variable domain: KAGVTQTPRYLIKTRGQQVTLSCSPISGHRSVSWYQQTPGQGLQFLFEYFSETQRNKGNFPGRFSGRQFSNSRSEMNVSTLELGDSALYLCASSLGDREVITEAFFGQGTRLTVV.

The V gene is TRBV7-9, the J gene TRBJ1-1; tentative D call: TRBD1 (5 bases). CDR3 size: 15 residues. Germline-derived CDR1 and CDR2 are SEHNR and FQNEAQ (reference sequence). The V and J ends lost 5 bases and 0 bases respectively, with 13 bases between them. CDR3 residues: CASSVEQAMNTEAFF. The CDR3 region has the DNA TGTGCCAGCAGCGTTGAACAGGCCATGAACACTGAAGCTTTCTTT. The full variable domain, its missing parts supplied by reference TRBV7-9 and TRBJ1-1, is DTGVSQNPRHKITKRGQNVTFRCDPISEHNRLYWYRQTLGQGPEFLTYFQNEAQLEKSRLLSDRFSAERPKGSFSTLEIQRTEQGDSAMYLCASSVEQAMNTEAFFGQGTRLTVV.

This chain joins TRBV7-9 and TRBJ2-2; D might be TRBD2 (5 bases). V was cut by 3 bases and J by 6 bases, with 11 bases left in between. The CDR3 sequence is 14 residues long. Germline lookup yields CDR1 SEHNR and CDR2 FQNEAQ (reference sequence). DNA of the CDR3: TGTGCCAGCAGCTTCCCGGGAAGCTCCGGGGAGCTGTTTTTT. It is translated as CASSFPGSSGELFF.

This sequence joins TRBV7-3 and TRBJ2-6; possible D gene TRBD2, 5 bases. The V end lost 3 bases, the J end lost 5 bases, and 11 bases lay between the germline ends. The CDR3 covers 15 residues. Germline V CDR1 and CDR2: SGHTA, FQGTGA. The chain's CDR3 is CASSFLALRANVLTF. The CDR3 DNA reads TGTGCCAGCAGCTTCCTAGCTCTCAGGGCCAACGTCCTGACTTTC.

This clonotype was seen ten or more times. An end of the junction differs from the germline gene, which may be a read error. In DNA, the CDR3 is TGTGCTAGCAGCTGGACGAACACCGGGGAGCTGTTTTTT. Protein sequence: CASSWTNTGELFF. The genes are TRBV7-7 and TRBJ2-2, with no clear D. The CDR3 extends over 13 amino acids. Germline CDR1 and CDR2: SSHAT and FNYEAQ (reference sequence).

The chain is built from TRBV10-3 and TRBJ1-2; D may be TRBD1 (6 bases). This CDR3 has 11 amino acids. Germline CDR1 and CDR2: ENHRY and SYGVKD. V was shortened by 8 bases and J by 12 bases, with 16 bases between the two germline ends. This CDR3 is CAIGGASGNTF. In DNA form, the CDR3 reads TGTGCCATCGGGGGGGCCTCTGGAAACACCTTC.

The chain recombines TRBV20-1 with TRBJ2-3, with D possibly TRBD2 on 6 matching bases. Germline assignment: CDR1 DFQATT and CDR2 SNEGSKA (reference sequence). The germline V and J ends were trimmed by 5 bases and 5 bases, with 14 bases remaining between them. The CDR3 loop spans 13 amino acids. CDR3 protein: CSALAASRDTQYF. The CDR3 DNA sequence: TGCAGTGCTTTAGCGGCCTCCCGAGATACGCAGTATTTT.

This chain links TRBV13 with TRBJ1-1; TRBD1 matches 7 bases. The CDR3 is 17 residues long. Germline CDR1 is PRHDT and CDR2 is FYEKMQ (reference sequence). Trimming at V came to 5 bases and at J to 2 bases, leaving 14 bases not matched to a gene. CDR3 loop: CASSPRGDRLYNTEAFF. As DNA, the CDR3 is TGTGCCAGCAGCCCAAGAGGGGACAGACTGTACAACACTGAAGCTTTCTTT.

As for this clonotype: This sequence may be a read error, since a much larger clone differs from it by one base. The V call is TRBV11-1, the J call TRBJ2-7, with D possibly called TRBD1 or TRBD2 (5 bases each). The CDR3 totals 15 residues. The germline CDR1 and CDR2 sequences are SGHAT and FQDESV (reference sequence). The CDR3 region has the DNA TGTGCCAGCAGCATTGCGACCGGGACGCACTACGAGCAGCACTTC. It encodes CASSIATGTHYEQHF.

This clonotype was counted many times. This sequence joins TRBV20-1 and TRBJ1-1; D not certain. There are 11 residues in the CDR3. Germline loops: CDR1 DFQATT, CDR2 SNEGSKA (reference sequence). Trimming stripped 6 bases from V and 4 bases from J, with 9 bases between. The DNA for the CDR3 is TGCAGTGCGAGGGATGGCACTGAAGCTTTCTTT. It yields the protein CSARDGTEAFF.

This clonotype has more than one count but fewer than ten. This clone may be a read error of a much larger clone one base away. The chain carries TRBV15 and TRBJ1-6; maybe TRBD1 (5 bases). The CDR3 has 14 residues. The V gene's germline CDR1 is LNHNV and CDR2 YYDKDF (reference sequence). Trimming stripped 5 bases from V and 8 bases from J, with 13 bases between. The CDR3: CATSPQGLDSPLHF. Here the CDR3 DNA reads TGTGCCACCAGCCCTCAGGGATTGGATTCACCCCTCCACTTT.

This chain uses TRBV5-1 with TRBJ2-2; D remains unclear. Germline V CDR1 and CDR2: SGHRS, YFSETQ. The CDR3 has 13 amino acids. V gave up 4 bases and J gave up 10 bases, with 14 bases separating them. CDR3 sequence: CASSEEVAEELFF. The CDR3 DNA sequence: TGCGCCAGCAGCGAGGAAGTGGCCGAGGAGCTGTTTTTT.

This clonotype was detected only a few times. The rearrangement joins TRBV7-2 to TRBJ1-1; tentative D call: TRBD1 (6 bases). In germline, CDR1 is SGHTA, CDR2 FQGNSA. This CDR3 region has 17 residues. With 6 bases removed from V and 9 bases from J, the gap between germline ends came to 29 bases. The CDR3 sequence is CASSRQVGGGSKFKAFF. The CDR3 DNA sequence: TGTGCCAGCAGTCGACAAGTCGGAGGGGGTTCTAAGTTTAAAGCTTTCTTT.

This clonotype has just a few counts. The CDR3 here is CASSLEGARIDGYTF. The CDR3 DNA is TGCGCCAGCAGCTTGGAAGGGGCGCGGATAGATGGCTACACCTTC. The chain is built from TRBV5-1 and TRBJ1-2; D perhaps matches TRBD1 (5 bases). The CDR3 loop spans 15 amino acids. V lost 0 bases, J lost 6 bases, and 15 bases lay in between. The germline CDR1 and CDR2 sequences are SGHRS and YFSETQ.

The gene calls are TRBV7-9 and TRBJ1-6, with TRBD1 identical over 7 bases. The ends lost 2 bases at V and 10 bases at J; junction bases unmatched: 17. The CDR3 is 18 amino acids. CDR1 is SEHNR, CDR2 FQNEAQ, per germline (reference sequence). The CDR3 sequence is CASSLIGRLTGPGSPLHF. The CDR3 nucleotides read TGTGCCAGCAGCTTAATAGGGCGATTGACAGGGCCAGGATCACCCCTCCACTTT.

This chain connects TRBV7-9 to TRBJ1-4; weak D call: TRBD1 (5 bases). The CDR3 loop spans 13 amino acids. Trimming removed 5 bases at V and 8 bases at J, with 12 bases between. Germline V lookup: CDR1 SEHNR, CDR2 FQNEAQ (reference sequence). The CDR3 DNA is TGTGCCAGCAGCCAAGTGGGGCGGGAAAAACTGTTTTTT. This codes for CASSQVGREKLFF.

This clonotype has just a few counts. The V call is TRBV7-9, the J call TRBJ2-2; D ambiguous. The germline V gene encodes CDR1 SEHNR and CDR2 FQNEAQ (reference sequence). This CDR3 is 14 amino acids long. V shed 5 bases and J shed 6 bases, with 13 bases lying between them. CDR3 in DNA: TGTGCCAGCAGCCCGCGCTCTATGGCCGGGGAGCTGTTTTTT. This gives the protein CASSPRSMAGELFF.

This clonotype came up many times. The chain is built from TRBV2 and TRBJ1-3, with no clear D. The CDR3 runs 13 residues. Germline values: CDR1 SNHLY, CDR2 FYNNEI. Deletions cut 8 bases from V and 0 bases from J, with 8 bases between. The CDR3 DNA sequence: TGTGCCAGCCGCCTGGACTCTGGAAACACCATATATTTT. This encodes CASRLDSGNTIYF.

This clonotype was observed a handful of times. The J gene is TRBJ2-7, the V gene TRBV5-1; either TRBD1 or TRBD2 may supply D (6 bases each). The CDR3 sequence is 16 residues long. The germline V and J ends were trimmed by 3 bases and 7 bases, with 23 bases remaining between them. Germline values: CDR1 SGHRS, CDR2 YFSETQ. CDR3 residues: CASSSNGGTHLGEQYF. The CDR3 bases are TGCGCCAGCAGCTCGAATGGCGGGACACATCTGGGAGAGCAGTACTTC. Together with reference TRBV5-1 and TRBJ2-7, the CDR3 gives the full variable domain: KAGVTQTPRYLIKTRGQQVTLSCSPISGHRSVSWYQQTPGQGLQFLFEYFSETQRNKGNFPGRFSGRQFSNSRSEMNVSTLELGDSALYLCASSSNGGTHLGEQYFGPGTRLTVT.

CDR3 protein: CASGTGSNQPQHF. CDR3 DNA: TGCGCCAGCGGGACAGGGTCTAATCAGCCCCAGCATTTT. This rearrangement joins TRBV10-2 to TRBJ1-5; the match to TRBD1 covers 9 bases. CDR1 is WSHSY and CDR2 is SAAADI in the germline V gene. This CDR3 contains 13 residues. J lost 4 bases, V lost 8 bases, and 3 bases had no gene match.

There are a few counts of this clonotype. This rearrangement joins TRBV7-9 to TRBJ1-1; D gene unclear. The CDR3 sequence is 14 residues long. Trimming left V 3 bases short and J 8 bases short, with 16 bases between. CDR1 is SEHNR and CDR2 is FQNEAQ in the germline V gene (reference sequence). CDR3 DNA sequence: TGTGCCAGCAGCTTGGTTTTATCATGGGCGGAAGCTTTCTTT. As protein: CASSLVLSWAEAFF.

This clonotype was seen repeatedly, ten times or more. This chain links TRBV19 with TRBJ1-6; tentative D call: TRBD1 (6 bases). There are 15 residues in the CDR3. The V end was cut by 7 bases, the J end by 10 bases, with 20 bases between. Per germline, CDR1 LNHDA and CDR2 SQIVND (reference sequence). The CDR3 DNA sequence: TGTGCCAGTACCACAACAGGGAATGGGGCATCACCCCTCCACTTT. This codes for CASTTTGNGASPLHF.

This clonotype was recorded many times. The gene calls are TRBV7-2 and TRBJ2-7; TRBD2 aligns across 9 bases. J gave up 2 bases and V 1 base, and 3 bases lay outside the gene matches. Germline loops: CDR1 SGHTA, CDR2 FQGNSA. CDR3 length: 15 amino acids. The CDR3 is CASSLGAGGPYEQYF. DNA for the CDR3: TGTGCCAGCAGCTTAGGGGCGGGAGGGCCCTACGAGCAGTACTTC.

This clonotype was counted between two and nine times. This chain connects TRBV19 to TRBJ2-7, with 12 bases aligning to TRBD2. Trimming at V came to 4 bases and at J to 2 bases, leaving 6 bases not matched to a gene. Per the germline V gene, CDR1 is LNHDA and CDR2 is SQIVND (reference sequence). The CDR3 has 16 amino acids. The CDR3 sequence is CASSTGLAGHTYEQYF. The CDR3 nucleotides are TGTGCCAGTAGTACGGGACTAGCGGGTCACACCTACGAGCAGTACTTC.